The 25 T cell receptor beta chains below come from one sample, sequenced in a study of T cells in Graves' hyperthyroidism and ophthalmopathy. RNA transcripts gave rise to amplified TCR beta CDR3 regions. Primed by the HTBI set, a first-round RT-PCR was run on the TCR CDR3. One entry per CDR3 protein, called by TCRdb with MiXCR from the multiplex PCR reads. This table holds some 250,000 distinct CDR3 sequences, 13% to 15% found once. Specimen: blood. The receptors derive from a woman in her thirties or forties with Graves' hyperthyroidism that later progressed to Graves' ophthalmopathy.

The CDR3 DNA reads TGCAGCGTTGAAGATCACGAGCAGTACTTC. Translated: CSVEDHEQYF. The rearrangement uses TRBV29-1 and TRBJ2-7; D uncertain. This CDR3 is built from 10 residues. Germline lookup yields CDR1 SQVTM and CDR2 ANQGSEA. Trimming took off 0 bases at V and 5 bases at J, with 2 bases between the two ends.

The rearrangement links TRBV15 to TRBJ2-5, with 12 bases identical to TRBD2. Germline lookup yields CDR1 LNHNV and CDR2 YYDKDF (reference sequence). Trimming removed 4 bases from V and 0 bases from J; junction bases left unmatched: 9. The CDR3 length is 18 residues. The DNA of the CDR3 is TGTGCCACCAGCACGCCGGTTGGACTAGCGGGGTACCAAGAGACCCAGTACTTC. As protein: CATSTPVGLAGYQETQYF.

The chain employs TRBV14 and TRBJ1-4; TRBD1 matches at 9 bases. The germline CDR1 and CDR2 sequences are SGHDN and FVKESK. The CDR3 is 18 residues long. J lost 0 bases, V lost 5 bases, and 10 bases had no gene match. The CDR3 DNA follows: TGTGCCAGCAGCGGGACAGGGAAAAACCATGCAACTAATGAAAAACTGTTTTTT. Translating gives CASSGTGKNHATNEKLFF.

This clonotype was counted at least ten times. The chain joins TRBV29-1 to TRBJ1-1; 9 bases agree with TRBD1. Germline CDR1 reads SQVTM; CDR2 reads ANQGSEA. The V segment lost 4 bases and the J segment 3 bases; nucleotides outside the gene matches: 3. The CDR3 is 13 amino acids. The CDR3: CSVGRTGDTEAFF. In nucleotides, the CDR3 is TGCAGCGTTGGTCGGACAGGGGACACTGAAGCTTTCTTT.

Many counts were recorded for this clonotype. The V and J genes are TRBV11-2 and TRBJ2-7, with D unresolved. The CDR3 is 15 amino acids. Germline CDR1 is SGHAT and CDR2 is FQNNGV. V was shortened by 1 base and J by 0 bases, with 10 bases between the two germline ends. The CDR3: CASSLVFGSSYEQYF. The CDR3 DNA follows: TGTGCCAGCAGCTTAGTGTTTGGCAGCTCCTACGAGCAGTACTTC.

This clonotype was seen ten or more times. The V and J genes are TRBV12-3 or TRBV12-4 and TRBJ2-1; no firm D call. The CDR3 is made up of 14 amino acids. Trimming took 8 bases from V and 6 from J, leaving 17 bases between them. CDR3 protein: CASCLYAGCNEQFF. DNA for the CDR3: TGTGCCAGCTGCCTTTACGCTGGGTGCAATGAGCAGTTCTTC.

The table lists this clonotype with many counts. The V and J genes are TRBV5-1 and TRBJ2-3; 12 positions match TRBD2. The CDR3 is made up of 15 amino acids. After removal of 4 bases from V and 8 bases from J, the junction contained 8 bases not matched to a gene. Germline V lookup: CDR1 SGHRS, CDR2 YFSETQ. CDR3 protein: CASSEGLAGLSTQYF. In DNA form, the CDR3 reads TGCGCCAGCAGCGAGGGACTAGCGGGCCTCTCTACGCAGTATTTT.

This clonotype appeared many times. The chain recombines TRBV20-1 with TRBJ1-1; 8 positions match TRBD1. With V trimmed by 4 bases and J by 1 base, 8 bases remained unmatched. Germline V gene data show CDR1 as DFQATT and CDR2 as SNEGSKA (reference sequence). CDR3 length equals 15 residues. DNA of the CDR3: TGCAGTGCTAACAGGGGACAGGTCGCGAACACTGAAGCTTTCTTT. Translating gives CSANRGQVANTEAFF.

In its sample, this clonotype was seen many times. The genes are TRBV11-2 and TRBJ2-1; D might be TRBD1 or TRBD2, each matching 5 bases. The CDR3 is 16 amino acids. The V gene lost 3 bases and the J gene lost 6 bases, with 18 bases spanning the gap. Germline CDR1 SGHAT, CDR2 FQNNGV. CDR3 sequence (DNA): TGTGCCAGCAGCTTTTTTCCCCCCGACGGGGCCAATGAGCAGTTCTTC. As protein: CASSFFPPDGANEQFF.

CDR3 coding DNA: TGCGCCAGCAGCACTAAGCGAGCAGGTAGCTCCTACAATGAGCAGTTCTTC. It translates to CASSTKRAGSSYNEQFF. This chain joins TRBV4-1 and TRBJ2-1; D remains ambiguous. This CDR3 has 17 amino acids. The V and J ends lost 5 bases and 0 bases respectively, with 17 bases between them. Germline CDR1 reads MGHRA; CDR2 reads YSYEKL.

Concerning this clonotype itself: A single base separates this from a much larger clone, so it may be a read error. The chain uses TRBV18 and TRBJ2-7; D is ambiguous. The V and J ends lost 3 bases and 0 bases respectively, with 12 bases between them. CDR3 length equals 15 residues. Germline V gives CDR1 KGHSH, CDR2 LQKENI. The DNA of the CDR3 is TGTGCCAGCTCACCGGGCCCCTCTTCCTCCTACGAGCAGTACTTC. Translating it yields CASSPGPSSSYEQYF.

The chain joins TRBV3-1 to TRBJ1-3, with D maybe TRBD1 (5 bases). Trimming shortened V by 3 bases and J by 4 bases, and 19 bases separated the two germline ends. From germline, CDR1 is LGHDT and CDR2 YNNKEL (reference sequence). This CDR3 spans 17 amino acids. CDR3 region: CASSHPPGGVPGNTIYF. The CDR3 DNA follows: TGTGCCAGCAGCCACCCCCCCGGGGGGGTGCCAGGAAACACCATATATTTT. Combining the CDR3 with reference TRBV3-1 and TRBJ1-3 gives the whole variable domain DTAVSQTPKYLVTQMGNDKSIKCEQNLGHDTMYWYKQDSKKFLKIMFSYNNKELIINETVPNRFSPKSPDKAHLNLHINSLELGDSAVYFCASSHPPGGVPGNTIYFGEGSWLTVV.

The V call is TRBV12-3 or TRBV12-4, the J call TRBJ2-7; 7 positions match TRBD1. The CDR3 is made up of 13 amino acids. Losses at the gene ends were 5 bases for V and 5 bases for J; bases not matched to a gene: 6. CDR3: CASSRAGTDEQYF. CDR3 bases: TGTGCCAGCAGTCGCGCCGGGACAGACGAGCAGTACTTC.

This clonotype has more than one count but fewer than ten. The rearrangement joins TRBV30 to TRBJ2-7; 12 nucleotides agree with TRBD2. V trimming: 0 bases; J trimming: 3 bases; junction bases outside the gene matches: 9. The CDR3 is 17 amino acids. Germline CDR1 and CDR2: GTSNPN and SVGIG (reference sequence). CDR3 residues: CAWSVRASGRVFYEQYF. DNA for the CDR3: TGTGCCTGGAGTGTTAGGGCTAGCGGGAGGGTCTTCTACGAGCAGTACTTC.

This clonotype was picked up many times. The V gene is TRBV27, the J gene TRBJ2-1, with D unresolved. This CDR3 comprises 15 residues. Trimming pared 0 bases from V and 3 bases from J, leaving 9 bases between. Germline V CDR1 and CDR2: MNHEY, SMNVEV (reference sequence). CDR3 sequence: CASSLSGFVYNEQFF. CDR3 DNA sequence: TGTGCCAGCAGTTTATCGGGGTTCGTCTACAATGAGCAGTTCTTC.

The V and J genes are TRBV7-9 and TRBJ2-3; D is possibly TRBD2 (6 bases). V lost 5 bases and J lost 4, with 16 bases in between. CDR1 SEHNR and CDR2 FQNEAQ come from the germline V gene (reference sequence). The CDR3 length is 15 residues. CDR3 sequence reads: CASSRDFAVSDTQYF. The CDR3 nucleotides read TGTGCCAGCAGCCGGGACTTTGCGGTGTCAGATACGCAGTATTTT. Full variable domain (missing parts from reference TRBV7-9 and TRBJ2-3): DTGVSQNPRHKITKRGQNVTFRCDPISEHNRLYWYRQTLGQGPEFLTYFQNEAQLEKSRLLSDRFSAERPKGSFSTLEIQRTEQGDSAMYLCASSRDFAVSDTQYFGPGTRLTVL.

This clonotype was picked up a small number of times. The V call is TRBV18, the J call TRBJ2-6; possibly TRBD2 for D (5 bases). The V end was cut by 0 bases, the J end by 2 bases, with 11 bases between. Germline V gene lookup returns CDR1 KGHSH and CDR2 LQKENI. The CDR3 has 17 residues. CDR3 coding DNA: TGTGCCAGCTCACCACCGTCCGGGGTCCCTGGGGCCAACGTCCTGACTTTC. Its protein product is CASSPPSGVPGANVLTF.

This clonotype has ten or more counts. The chain uses TRBV13 and TRBJ1-2; D may be TRBD1 (5 bases). Trimming took off 10 bases at V and 7 bases at J, with 13 bases between the two ends. The CDR3 totals 11 residues. Germline CDR1 and CDR2: PRHDT and FYEKMQ (reference sequence). The CDR3: CATGTSAGYTF. In DNA form, the CDR3 reads TGTGCCACCGGGACCTCAGCTGGCTACACCTTC.

This clonotype appeared many times. The chain has TRBV11-2 and TRBJ1-5; no clear D gene. The germline V and J ends were trimmed by 5 bases and 4 bases, with 9 bases remaining between them. This CDR3 is built from 13 residues. Looked up from germline, CDR1 is SGHAT and CDR2 is FQNNGV. Here the CDR3 DNA reads TGTGCCAGCAGCCCCTCGGTGAATCAGCCCCAGCATTTT. Protein sequence: CASSPSVNQPQHF.

This clonotype came up many times. This chain joins TRBV12-3 or TRBV12-4 and TRBJ2-1; TRBD2 agrees at 8 bases. This CDR3 has 14 residues. The junction had 9 bases not matched to a gene; V was cut back by 6 bases and J by 8 bases. The DNA for the CDR3 is TGTGCCAGCAGGCGAGCGGGAGAGCTGGATGAGCAGTTCTTC. This gives the protein CASRRAGELDEQFF.

This clonotype has at least ten counts. A read error is possible here, since a much larger clone lies one base away. This chain uses TRBV11-2 with TRBJ2-3; D uncertain. Germline assignment: CDR1 SGHAT and CDR2 FQNNGV. The CDR3 runs 17 residues. In DNA form, the CDR3 reads TGTGCCAGCAACTTAGGCGGCCAGCTGGGATACACAGATACGCAGTATTTT. Translated, it gives CASNLGGQLGYTDTQYF.

There are many counts of this clonotype. This rearrangement joins TRBV5-1 to TRBJ2-7; 11 bases map to TRBD2. Germline V gene lookup returns CDR1 SGHRS and CDR2 YFSETQ. This CDR3 region has 13 residues. Trimming took 1 base from V and 7 from J; bases not matched to a gene: 1. CDR3 coding DNA: TGCGCCAGCAGCTTGCGACTAGCGGGGGAGCAGTACTTC. Its protein is CASSLRLAGEQYF. The full variable domain, its missing parts supplied by reference TRBV5-1 and TRBJ2-7, is KAGVTQTPRYLIKTRGQQVTLSCSPISGHRSVSWYQQTPGQGLQFLFEYFSETQRNKGNFPGRFSGRQFSNSRSEMNVSTLELGDSALYLCASSLRLAGEQYFGPGTRLTVT.

This clonotype was detected ten times or more. The J gene is TRBJ2-1, the V gene TRBV28; the match to TRBD1 covers 9 bases. Germline-derived CDR1 and CDR2 are MDHEN and SYDVKM. Trimming removed 5 bases from V and 3 bases from J; junction bases left unmatched: 8. The CDR3 runs to 16 residues. This CDR3 reads CASSTPGQGFYNEQFF. CDR3 nucleotide sequence: TGTGCCAGCAGTACCCCCGGACAGGGGTTCTACAATGAGCAGTTCTTC.

This chain joins TRBV2 and TRBJ1-6; possible D gene TRBD1, 5 bases. V was trimmed by 3 bases and J by 9 bases, leaving 12 bases between them. The CDR3 has 14 amino acids. Germline loops: CDR1 SNHLY, CDR2 FYNNEI. The CDR3 is CASSEPGRASPLHF. CDR3 coding DNA: TGTGCCAGCAGTGAGCCCGGCAGGGCTTCACCCCTCCACTTT.

Many counts were recorded for this clonotype. The chain employs TRBV6-1 and TRBJ1-1; tentative D call: TRBD1 (5 bases). The ends were cut back, 11 bases at V and 5 bases at J, with 15 bases in the middle. Germline V gene data show CDR1 as MNHNS and CDR2 as SASEGT. CDR3 length equals 12 residues. The CDR3 coding sequence is TGTGCCTCCAAAGACAGAGTTACTGAAGCTTTCTTT. This gives the protein CASKDRVTEAFF.